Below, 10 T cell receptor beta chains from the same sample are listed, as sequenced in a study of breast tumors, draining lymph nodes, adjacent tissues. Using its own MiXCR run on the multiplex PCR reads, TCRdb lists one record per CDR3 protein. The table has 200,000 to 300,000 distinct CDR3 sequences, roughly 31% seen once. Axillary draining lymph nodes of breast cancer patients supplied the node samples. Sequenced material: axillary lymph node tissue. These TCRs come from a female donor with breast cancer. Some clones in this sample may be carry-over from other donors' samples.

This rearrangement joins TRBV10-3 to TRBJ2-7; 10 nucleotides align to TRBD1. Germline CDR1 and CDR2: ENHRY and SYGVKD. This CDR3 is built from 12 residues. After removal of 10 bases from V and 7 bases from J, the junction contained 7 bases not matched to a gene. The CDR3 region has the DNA TGTGCCACCGGGACAGGGGTCGGAGAGCAGTACTTC. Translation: CATGTGVGEQYF.

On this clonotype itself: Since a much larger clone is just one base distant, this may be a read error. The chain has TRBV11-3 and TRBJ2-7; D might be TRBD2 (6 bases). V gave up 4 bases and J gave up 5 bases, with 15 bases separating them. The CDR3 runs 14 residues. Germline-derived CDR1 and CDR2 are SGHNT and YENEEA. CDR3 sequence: CASSSGRGSNEQYF. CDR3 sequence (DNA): TGTGCCAGCAGCTCAGGTCGGGGGTCCAACGAGCAGTACTTC.

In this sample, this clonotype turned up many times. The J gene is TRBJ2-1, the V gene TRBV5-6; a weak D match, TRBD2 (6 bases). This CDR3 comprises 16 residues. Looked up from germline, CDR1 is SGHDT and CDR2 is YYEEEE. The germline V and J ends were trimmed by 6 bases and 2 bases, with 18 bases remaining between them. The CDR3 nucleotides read TGTGCCAGCATTTCCGGGAGCATGGCCCCCTACAATGAGCAGTTCTTC. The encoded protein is CASISGSMAPYNEQFF.

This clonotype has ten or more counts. The CDR3 spells CSALLTADYGYTF. The CDR3 coding sequence is TGCAGTGCTCTACTGACGGCGGACTATGGCTACACCTTC. The chain carries TRBV20-1 and TRBJ1-2; unclear D gene. The CDR3 spans 13 residues. Trimming removed 5 bases at V and 3 bases at J, with 13 bases between. CDR1 and CDR2 (germline): DFQATT, SNEGSKA (reference sequence).

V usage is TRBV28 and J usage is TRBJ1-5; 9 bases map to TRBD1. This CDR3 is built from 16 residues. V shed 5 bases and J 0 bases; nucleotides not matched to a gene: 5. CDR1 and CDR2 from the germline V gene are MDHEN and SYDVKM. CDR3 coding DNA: TGTGCCAGCAGTATCGGGACAGGGATTAGCAATCAGCCCCAGCATTTT. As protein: CASSIGTGISNQPQHF.

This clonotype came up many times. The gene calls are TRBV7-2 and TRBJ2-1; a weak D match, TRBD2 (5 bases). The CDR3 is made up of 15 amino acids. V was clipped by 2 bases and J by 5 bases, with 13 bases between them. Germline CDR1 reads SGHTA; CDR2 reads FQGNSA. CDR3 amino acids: CASSLLAAVNNEQFF. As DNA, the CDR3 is TGTGCCAGCAGCTTACTAGCTGCGGTGAACAATGAGCAGTTCTTC. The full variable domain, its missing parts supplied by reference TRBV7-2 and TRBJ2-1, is GAGVSQSPSNKVTEKGKDVELRCDPISGHTALYWYRQSLGQGLEFLIYFQGNSAPDKSGLPSDRFSAERTGGSVSTLTIQRTQQEDSAVYLCASSLLAAVNNEQFFGPGTRLTVL.

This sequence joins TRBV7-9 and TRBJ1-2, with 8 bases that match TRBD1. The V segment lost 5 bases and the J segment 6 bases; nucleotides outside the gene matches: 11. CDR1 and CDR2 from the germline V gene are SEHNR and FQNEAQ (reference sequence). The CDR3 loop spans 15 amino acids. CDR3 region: CASSNKARGHDGYTF. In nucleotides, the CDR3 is TGTGCCAGCAGCAATAAGGCCAGGGGGCACGATGGCTACACCTTC.

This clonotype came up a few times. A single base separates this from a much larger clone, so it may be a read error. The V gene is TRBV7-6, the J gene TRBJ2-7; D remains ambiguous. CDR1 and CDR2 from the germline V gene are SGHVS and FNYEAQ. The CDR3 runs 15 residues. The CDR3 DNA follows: TGTGCCGGCAGCTTAGAAGCCTCCGTTTTTTACGAGCAGTACTTC. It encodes CAGSLEASVFYEQYF. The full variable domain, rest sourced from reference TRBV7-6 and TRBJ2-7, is GAGVSQSPRYKVTKRGQDVALRCDPISGHVSLYWYRQALGQGPEFLTYFNYEAQQDKSGLPNDRFSAERPEGSISTLTIQRTEQRDSAMYRCAGSLEASVFYEQYFGPGTRLTVT.

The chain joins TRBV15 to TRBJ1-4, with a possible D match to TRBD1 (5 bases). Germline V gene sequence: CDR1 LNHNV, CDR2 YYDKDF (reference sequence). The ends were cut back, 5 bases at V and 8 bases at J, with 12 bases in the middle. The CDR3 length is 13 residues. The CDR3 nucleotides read TGTGCCACCAGCTTGGGGCAGGTGGAAAAACTGTTTTTT. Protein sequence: CATSLGQVEKLFF.

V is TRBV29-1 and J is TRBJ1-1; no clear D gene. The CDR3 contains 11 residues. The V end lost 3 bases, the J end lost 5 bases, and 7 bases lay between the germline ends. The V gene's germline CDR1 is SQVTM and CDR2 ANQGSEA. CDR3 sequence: CSVDGGTEAFF. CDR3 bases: TGCAGCGTTGATGGTGGGACTGAAGCTTTCTTT.